The 15 T cell receptor beta chains in this list originate from one sample, sequenced in a study of blood T cell repertoires in COVID-19. Produced via immunoSEQ multiplex PCR; TCRdb's table is partial and in-frame only. The table records 130,000 to 150,000 clones, around nine tenths of them present only once. The sample consisted of peripheral blood. These receptors were taken from a human donor in a cohort sampled during active COVID-19.

The gene calls are TRBV5-4 and TRBJ1-2; D gene ambiguous. Germline V CDR1 and CDR2: SGHNT, YYREEE (reference sequence). There are 15 residues in the CDR3. Trimming removed 0 bases from V and 3 bases from J, with 12 bases in between. The CDR3 nucleotides are TGTGCCAGCAGCTTGGAAGGGAGGAGCGACTATGGCTACACCTTC. Translating gives CASSLEGRSDYGYTF.

This rearrangement joins TRBV15 to TRBJ1-1, with D possibly TRBD1 on 6 matching bases. The ends were cut back, 0 bases at V and 7 bases at J, with 15 bases in the middle. Germline V gene data show CDR1 as LNHNV and CDR2 as YYDKDF (reference sequence). The CDR3 extends over 15 amino acids. The CDR3 sequence: CATSREFSLGGEAFF. CDR3 coding DNA: TGTGCCACCAGCAGAGAATTCTCTTTAGGGGGTGAAGCTTTCTTT.

The rearrangement links TRBV7-8 to TRBJ2-7, with unresolved D. Germline loops: CDR1 SGHVS, CDR2 FQNEAQ. The CDR3 extends over 13 amino acids. V lost 2 bases, J lost 2 bases, and 7 bases lay in between. The CDR3 spells CASSLTGPYEQYF. The CDR3 DNA sequence: TGTGCCAGCAGCTTAACCGGTCCCTACGAGCAGTACTTC.

J is TRBJ2-5 and V is TRBV6-5; 9 bases map to TRBD2. Trimming at V came to 11 bases and at J to 2 bases, leaving 3 bases not matched to a gene. The V gene's germline CDR1 is MNHEY and CDR2 SVGAGI. The CDR3 totals 12 residues. CDR3 sequence: CAVGLAQETQYF. CDR3 nucleotide sequence: TGTGCCGTCGGACTAGCGCAAGAGACCCAGTACTTC.

The chain combines TRBV5-1 with TRBJ1-3; 8 bases agree with TRBD1. CDR3 length equals 15 residues. CDR1 and CDR2 (germline): SGHRS, YFSETQ. The ends lost 4 bases at V and 3 bases at J; junction bases unmatched: 6. CDR3 nucleotides: TGCGCCAGCAGCCAGACAGGGGATGATGGAAACACCATATATTTT. As protein: CASSQTGDDGNTIYF.

The V call is TRBV19, the J call TRBJ1-2; 7 bases agree with TRBD1. Germline lookup yields CDR1 LNHDA and CDR2 SQIVND (reference sequence). The CDR3 runs to 12 residues. V shed 6 bases, J shed 4 bases, and the junction held 2 bases outside the gene matches. The CDR3 sequence: CASSGDSYGYTF. CDR3 bases: TGTGCCAGTAGCGGGGACAGCTATGGCTACACCTTC.

The V and J genes are TRBV4-2 and TRBJ2-5; TRBD2 agrees at 11 bases. The CDR3 covers 17 residues. Germline CDR1 is LGHNA and CDR2 is YNFKEQ. Unmatched junction bases numbered 11, after V lost 3 bases and J lost 5 bases. The CDR3 protein is CASSHISSGGRVETQYF. CDR3 nucleotide sequence: TGTGCCAGCAGCCATATCTCTAGCGGGGGGCGGGTGGAGACCCAGTACTTC.

This clone was detected once. V gene TRBV30 combines with J gene TRBJ1-2; D is unresolved. V dropped 1 base and J dropped 4 bases, with 4 bases sitting between them. The CDR3 spans 11 residues. CDR1 is GTSNPN, CDR2 SVGIG, per germline (reference sequence). The CDR3 DNA follows: TGTGCCTGGAGTGACACCTATGGCTACACCTTC. Encoded protein: CAWSDTYGYTF.

The V and J genes are TRBV7-2 and TRBJ2-1; 9 nucleotides match TRBD2. Per germline, CDR1 SGHTA and CDR2 FQGNSA. Germline trimming cut 2 bases from V and 10 bases from J; bases unmatched to any gene: 6. The CDR3 runs 14 residues. The CDR3 DNA reads as TGTGCCAGCAGCTTATACGCTAGCGGGGACGAGCAGTTCTTC. Translated: CASSLYASGDEQFF.

The genes are TRBV2 and TRBJ2-4, with D unresolved. The CDR3 consists of 11 residues. Trimming left V 6 bases short and J 7 bases short, with 7 bases between. CDR1 SNHLY and CDR2 FYNNEI come from the germline V gene. The CDR3 region is CASRKENIQYF. The CDR3 nucleotides are TGTGCCAGCAGGAAGGAGAACATTCAGTACTTC.

The V gene is TRBV11-2, the J gene TRBJ2-1, with TRBD2 identical over 8 bases. From germline, CDR1 is SGHAT and CDR2 FQNNGV. The CDR3 has 17 amino acids. The V gene end was trimmed by 0 bases and the J gene end by 3 bases; junction bases not matched to a gene: 7. The chain's CDR3 is CASSLDTGRGGYNEQFF. In DNA form, the CDR3 reads TGTGCCAGCAGCTTAGATACGGGTCGGGGGGGCTACAATGAGCAGTTCTTC.

This clone showed up just once. This rearrangement joins TRBV15 to TRBJ2-1, with 8 nucleotides matching TRBD1. CDR1 LNHNV and CDR2 YYDKDF come from the germline V gene (reference sequence). The CDR3 has 13 residues. Germline trimming cut 8 bases from V and 6 bases from J; bases unmatched to any gene: 6. CDR3 region: CATRQGYANEQFF. Written as DNA, the CDR3 is TGTGCCACCCGACAGGGGTACGCCAATGAGCAGTTCTTC.

The chain carries TRBV11-2 and TRBJ2-7; 11 bases line up with TRBD1. Trimming took 0 bases from V and 7 from J; bases not matched to a gene: 5. CDR3 length: 15 residues. Germline lookup yields CDR1 SGHAT and CDR2 FQNNGV. The CDR3 region is CASSLEGQGGWEQYF. The CDR3 region has the DNA TGTGCCAGCAGCTTAGAGGGACAGGGGGGTTGGGAGCAGTACTTC.

The chain employs TRBV2 and TRBJ1-2; D gene uncertain. The V gene lost 3 bases and the J gene lost 8 bases, with 13 bases spanning the gap. Germline V gene sequence: CDR1 SNHLY, CDR2 FYNNEI. There are 13 residues in the CDR3. The CDR3 loop is CASSEEGHQGYTF. CDR3 sequence (DNA): TGTGCCAGCAGTGAGGAGGGCCACCAAGGCTACACCTTC.

The rearrangement uses TRBV7-2 and TRBJ1-3; 8 bases map to TRBD1. This CDR3 has 15 residues. The germline V gene encodes CDR1 SGHTA and CDR2 FQGNSA. Trimming at V came to 4 bases and at J to 2 bases, leaving 4 bases not matched to a gene. In DNA form, the CDR3 reads TGTGCCAGCAGCTCGGACAGGGTGACTGGAAACACCATATATTTT. Translating it yields CASSSDRVTGNTIYF.